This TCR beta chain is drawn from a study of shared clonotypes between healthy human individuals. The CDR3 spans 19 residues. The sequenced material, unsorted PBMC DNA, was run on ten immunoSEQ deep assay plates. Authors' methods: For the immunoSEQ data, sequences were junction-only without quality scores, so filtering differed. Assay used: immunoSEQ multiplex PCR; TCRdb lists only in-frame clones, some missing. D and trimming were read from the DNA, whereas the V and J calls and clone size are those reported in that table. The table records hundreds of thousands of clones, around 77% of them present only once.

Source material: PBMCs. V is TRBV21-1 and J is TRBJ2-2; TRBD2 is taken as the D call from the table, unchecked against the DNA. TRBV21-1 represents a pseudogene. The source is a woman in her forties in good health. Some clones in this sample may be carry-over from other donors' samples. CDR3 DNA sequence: TGTGCCAGCAGCAAACCGAGACTAGCGGGAGGGTCGAACACCGGGGAGCTGTTTTTT. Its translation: CASSKPRLAGGSNTGELFF.